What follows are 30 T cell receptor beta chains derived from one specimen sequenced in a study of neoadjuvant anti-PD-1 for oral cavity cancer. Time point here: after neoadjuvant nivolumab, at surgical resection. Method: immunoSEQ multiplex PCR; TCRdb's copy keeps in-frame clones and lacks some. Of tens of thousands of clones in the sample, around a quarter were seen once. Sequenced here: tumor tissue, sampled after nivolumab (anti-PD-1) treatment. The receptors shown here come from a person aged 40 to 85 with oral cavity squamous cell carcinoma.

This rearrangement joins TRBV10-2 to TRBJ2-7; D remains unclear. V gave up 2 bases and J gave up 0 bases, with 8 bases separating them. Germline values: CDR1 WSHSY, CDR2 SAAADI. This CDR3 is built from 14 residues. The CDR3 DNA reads TGCGCCAGCAGTGAGGGCGGTTTCTCCTACGAGCAGTACTTC. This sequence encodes CASSEGGFSYEQYF.

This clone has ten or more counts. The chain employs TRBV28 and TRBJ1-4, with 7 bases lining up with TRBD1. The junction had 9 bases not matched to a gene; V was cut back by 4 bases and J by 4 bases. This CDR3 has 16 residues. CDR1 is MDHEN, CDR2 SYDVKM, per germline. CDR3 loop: CASSSPPGTDNEKLFF. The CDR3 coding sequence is TGTGCCAGCAGTTCCCCCCCCGGGACAGATAATGAAAAACTGTTTTTT.

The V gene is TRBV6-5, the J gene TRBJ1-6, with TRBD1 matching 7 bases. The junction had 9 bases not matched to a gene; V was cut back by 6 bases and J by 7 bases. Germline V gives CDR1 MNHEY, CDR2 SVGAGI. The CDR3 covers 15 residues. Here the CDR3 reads CASSLGGRSNSPLHF. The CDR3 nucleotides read TGTGCCAGCAGCTTAGGGGGCAGGTCGAATTCACCCCTCCACTTT.

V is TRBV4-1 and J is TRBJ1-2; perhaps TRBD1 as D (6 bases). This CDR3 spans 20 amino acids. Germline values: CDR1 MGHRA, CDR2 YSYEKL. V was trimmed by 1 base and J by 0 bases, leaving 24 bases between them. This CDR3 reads CASSQGGLRDRLPTNYGYTF. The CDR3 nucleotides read TGCGCCAGCAGCCAAGGGGGACTGCGTGACAGGCTGCCGACTAACTATGGCTACACCTTC.

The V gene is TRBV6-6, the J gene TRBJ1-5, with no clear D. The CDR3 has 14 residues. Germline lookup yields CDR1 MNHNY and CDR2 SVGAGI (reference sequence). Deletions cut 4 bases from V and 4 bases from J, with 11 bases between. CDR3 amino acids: CASSWTGGNQPQHF. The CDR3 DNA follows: TGTGCCAGCAGTTGGACGGGTGGGAATCAGCCCCAGCATTTT.

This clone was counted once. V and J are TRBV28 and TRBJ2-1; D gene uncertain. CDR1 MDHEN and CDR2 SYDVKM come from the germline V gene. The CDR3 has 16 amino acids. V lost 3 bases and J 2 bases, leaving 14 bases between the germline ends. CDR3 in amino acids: CASSFTAPNPYNEQFF. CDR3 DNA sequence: TGTGCCAGCAGTTTTACGGCTCCGAACCCCTACAATGAGCAGTTCTTC. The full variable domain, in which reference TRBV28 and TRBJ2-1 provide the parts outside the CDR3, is DVKVTQSSRYLVKRTGEKVFLECVQDMDHENMFWYRQDPGLGLRLIYFSYDVKMKEKGDIPEGYSVSREKKERFSLILESASTNQTSMYLCASSFTAPNPYNEQFFGPGTRLTVL.

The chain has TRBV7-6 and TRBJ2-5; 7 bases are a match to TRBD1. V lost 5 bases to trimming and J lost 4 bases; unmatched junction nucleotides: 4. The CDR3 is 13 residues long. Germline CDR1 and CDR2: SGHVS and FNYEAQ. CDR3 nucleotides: TGTGCCAGCAGCCCCAGACAGGGAGAGACCCAGTACTTC. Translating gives CASSPRQGETQYF.

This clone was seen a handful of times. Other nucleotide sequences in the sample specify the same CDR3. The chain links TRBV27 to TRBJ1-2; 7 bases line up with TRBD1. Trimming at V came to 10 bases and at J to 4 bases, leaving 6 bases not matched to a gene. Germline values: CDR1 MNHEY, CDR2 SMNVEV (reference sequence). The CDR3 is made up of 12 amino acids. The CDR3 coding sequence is TGTGCCACCAGACAGGGCAGCTATGGCTACACCTTC. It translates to CATRQGSYGYTF.

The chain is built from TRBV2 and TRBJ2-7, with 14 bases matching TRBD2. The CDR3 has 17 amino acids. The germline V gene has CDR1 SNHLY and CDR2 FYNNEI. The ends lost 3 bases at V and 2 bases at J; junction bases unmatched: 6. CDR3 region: CASSETSGGVSAYEQYF. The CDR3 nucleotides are TGTGCCAGCAGTGAGACTAGCGGGGGGGTGTCCGCCTACGAGCAGTACTTC.

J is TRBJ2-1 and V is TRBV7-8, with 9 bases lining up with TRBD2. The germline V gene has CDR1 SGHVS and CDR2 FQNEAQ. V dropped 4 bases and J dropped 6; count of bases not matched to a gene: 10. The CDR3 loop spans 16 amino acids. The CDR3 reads CASSSTGTSRLNEQFF. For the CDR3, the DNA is TGTGCCAGCAGCTCAACCGGGACTAGCCGTCTCAATGAGCAGTTCTTC.

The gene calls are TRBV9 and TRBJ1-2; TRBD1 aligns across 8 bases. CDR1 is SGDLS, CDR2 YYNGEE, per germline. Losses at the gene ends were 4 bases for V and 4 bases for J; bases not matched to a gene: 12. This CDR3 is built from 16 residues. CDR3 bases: TGTGCCAGCAGCCCAAGGGACAGGACGCTCTCCTATGGCTACACCTTC. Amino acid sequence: CASSPRDRTLSYGYTF.

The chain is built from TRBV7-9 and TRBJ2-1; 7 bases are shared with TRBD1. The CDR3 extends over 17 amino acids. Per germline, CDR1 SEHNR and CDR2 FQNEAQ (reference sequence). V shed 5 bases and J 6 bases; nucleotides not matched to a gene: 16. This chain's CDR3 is CASSPQWIGDSSNEQFF. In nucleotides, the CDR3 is TGTGCCAGCAGCCCTCAGTGGATTGGGGACAGCAGCAATGAGCAGTTCTTC.

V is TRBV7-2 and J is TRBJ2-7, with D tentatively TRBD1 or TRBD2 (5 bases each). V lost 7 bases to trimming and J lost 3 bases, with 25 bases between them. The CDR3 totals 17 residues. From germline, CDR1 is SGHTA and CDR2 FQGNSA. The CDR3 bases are TGTGCCAGCACCCAAGGGTGGGGGAGAATCGGTGACTACGAGCAGTACTTC. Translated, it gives CASTQGWGRIGDYEQYF.

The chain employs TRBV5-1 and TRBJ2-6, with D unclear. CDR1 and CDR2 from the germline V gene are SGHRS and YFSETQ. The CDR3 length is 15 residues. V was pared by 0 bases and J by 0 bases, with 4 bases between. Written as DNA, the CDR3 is TGCGCCAGCAGCTTGGTTTTCTCTGGGGCCAACGTCCTGACTTTC. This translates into CASSLVFSGANVLTF. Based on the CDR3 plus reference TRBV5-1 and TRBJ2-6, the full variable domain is KAGVTQTPRYLIKTRGQQVTLSCSPISGHRSVSWYQQTPGQGLQFLFEYFSETQRNKGNFPGRFSGRQFSNSRSEMNVSTLELGDSALYLCASSLVFSGANVLTFGAGSRLTVL.

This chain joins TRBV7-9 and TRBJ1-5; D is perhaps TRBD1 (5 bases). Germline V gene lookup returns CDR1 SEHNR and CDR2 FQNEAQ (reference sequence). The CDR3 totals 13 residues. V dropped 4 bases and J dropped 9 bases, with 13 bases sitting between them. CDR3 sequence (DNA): TGTGCCAGCAGCTATGACAGCGTGAGGCCCCAGCATTTT. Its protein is CASSYDSVRPQHF. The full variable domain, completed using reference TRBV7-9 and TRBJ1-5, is DTGVSQNPRHKITKRGQNVTFRCDPISEHNRLYWYRQTLGQGPEFLTYFQNEAQLEKSRLLSDRFSAERPKGSFSTLEIQRTEQGDSAMYLCASSYDSVRPQHFGDGTRLSIL.

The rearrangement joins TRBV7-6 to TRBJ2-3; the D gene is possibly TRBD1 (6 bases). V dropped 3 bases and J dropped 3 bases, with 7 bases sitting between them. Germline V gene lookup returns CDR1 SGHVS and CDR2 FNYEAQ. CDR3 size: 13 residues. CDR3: CASSLTGTDTQYF. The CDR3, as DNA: TGTGCCAGCAGCTTGACAGGAACAGATACGCAGTATTTT.

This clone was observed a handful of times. CDR3 coding DNA: TGCGCCAGCAGCTTGGACACGGGCGCCCGAGGCTACACCTTC. As protein: CASSLDTGARGYTF. The rearrangement links TRBV5-1 to TRBJ1-2; the D is unclear. In germline, CDR1 is SGHRS, CDR2 YFSETQ. The CDR3 extends over 14 amino acids. V was clipped by 0 bases and J by 8 bases, with 14 bases between them.

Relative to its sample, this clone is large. CDR3 nucleotide sequence: TGTGCCAGCAGCCGGGGACAGGCGCGAGAGACCCAGTACTTC. It encodes CASSRGQARETQYF. The chain combines TRBV5-5 with TRBJ2-5; 8 bases align to TRBD1. The CDR3 is 14 residues long. The junction had 6 bases not matched to a gene; V was cut back by 4 bases and J by 4 bases. CDR1 and CDR2 (germline): SGHKS, YYEKEE (reference sequence).

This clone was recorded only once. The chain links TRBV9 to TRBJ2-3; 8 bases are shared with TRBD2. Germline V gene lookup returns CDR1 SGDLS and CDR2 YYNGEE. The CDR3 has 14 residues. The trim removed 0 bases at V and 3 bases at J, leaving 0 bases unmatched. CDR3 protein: CASSVASGTDTQYF. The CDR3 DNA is TGTGCCAGCAGCGTAGCTAGCGGGACAGATACGCAGTATTTT.

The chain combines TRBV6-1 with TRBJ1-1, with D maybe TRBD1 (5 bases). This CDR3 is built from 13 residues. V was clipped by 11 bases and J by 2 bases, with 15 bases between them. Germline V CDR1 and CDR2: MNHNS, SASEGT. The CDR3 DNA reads TGTGCCTCGGGGGTGGATTTTAACACTGAAGCTTTCTTT. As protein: CASGVDFNTEAFF.

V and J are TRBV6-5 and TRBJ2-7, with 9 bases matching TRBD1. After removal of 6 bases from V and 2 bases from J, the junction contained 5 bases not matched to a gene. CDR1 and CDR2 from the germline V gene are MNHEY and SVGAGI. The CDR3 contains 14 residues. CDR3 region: CASSYDRGAYEQYF. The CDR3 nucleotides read TGTGCCAGCAGCTACGACAGGGGGGCCTACGAGCAGTACTTC.

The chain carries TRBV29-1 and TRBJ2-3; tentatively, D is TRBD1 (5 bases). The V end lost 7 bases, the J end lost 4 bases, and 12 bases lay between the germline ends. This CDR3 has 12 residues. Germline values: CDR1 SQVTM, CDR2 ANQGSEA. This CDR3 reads CSAGKTPDTQYF. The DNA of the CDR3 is TGCAGCGCAGGGAAGACGCCAGATACGCAGTATTTT.

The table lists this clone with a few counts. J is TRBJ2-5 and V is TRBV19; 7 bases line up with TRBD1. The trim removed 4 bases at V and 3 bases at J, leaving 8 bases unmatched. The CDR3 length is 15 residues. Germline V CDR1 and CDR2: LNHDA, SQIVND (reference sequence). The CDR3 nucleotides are TGTGCCAGTAGTAGGTCCGGGACAGTCGAAGAGACCCAGTACTTC. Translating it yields CASSRSGTVEETQYF.

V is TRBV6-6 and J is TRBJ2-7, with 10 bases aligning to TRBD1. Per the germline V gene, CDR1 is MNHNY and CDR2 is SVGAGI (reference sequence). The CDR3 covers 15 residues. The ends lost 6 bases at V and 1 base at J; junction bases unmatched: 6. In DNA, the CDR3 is TGTGCCAGCAGATCCCGGACAGGGGGTTCCTACGAGCAGTACTTC. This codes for CASRSRTGGSYEQYF.

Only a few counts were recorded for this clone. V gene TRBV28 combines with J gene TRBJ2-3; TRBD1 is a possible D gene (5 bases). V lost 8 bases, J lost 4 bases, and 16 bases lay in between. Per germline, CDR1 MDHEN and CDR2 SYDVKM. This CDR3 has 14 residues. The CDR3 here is CASGIQGNPDTQYF. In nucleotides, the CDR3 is TGTGCCAGCGGTATTCAGGGTAACCCAGATACGCAGTATTTT. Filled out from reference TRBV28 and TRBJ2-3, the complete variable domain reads DVKVTQSSRYLVKRTGEKVFLECVQDMDHENMFWYRQDPGLGLRLIYFSYDVKMKEKGDIPEGYSVSREKKERFSLILESASTNQTSMYLCASGIQGNPDTQYFGPGTRLTVL.

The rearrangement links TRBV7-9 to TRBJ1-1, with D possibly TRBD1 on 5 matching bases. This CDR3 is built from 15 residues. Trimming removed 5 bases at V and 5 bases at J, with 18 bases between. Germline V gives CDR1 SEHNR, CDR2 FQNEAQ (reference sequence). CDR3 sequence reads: CASSPPGLKGTEAFF. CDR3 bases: TGTGCCAGCAGCCCGCCCGGGCTGAAGGGGACTGAAGCTTTCTTT. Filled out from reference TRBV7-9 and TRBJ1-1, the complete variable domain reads DTGVSQNPRHKITKRGQNVTFRCDPISEHNRLYWYRQTLGQGPEFLTYFQNEAQLEKSRLLSDRFSAERPKGSFSTLEIQRTEQGDSAMYLCASSPPGLKGTEAFFGQGTRLTVV.

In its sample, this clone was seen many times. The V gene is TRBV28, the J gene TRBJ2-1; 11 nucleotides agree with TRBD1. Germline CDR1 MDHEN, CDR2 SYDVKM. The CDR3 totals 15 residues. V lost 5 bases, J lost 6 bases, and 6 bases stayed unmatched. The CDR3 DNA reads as TGTGCCAGCAGTATAGGACAGGGGGCGGGCAATGAGCAGTTCTTC. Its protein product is CASSIGQGAGNEQFF.

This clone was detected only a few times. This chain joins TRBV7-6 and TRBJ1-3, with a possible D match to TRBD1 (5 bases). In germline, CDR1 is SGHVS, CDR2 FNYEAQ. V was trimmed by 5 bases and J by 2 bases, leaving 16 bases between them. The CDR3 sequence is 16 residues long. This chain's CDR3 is CASSQGQGGAGNTIYF. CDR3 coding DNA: TGTGCCAGCAGCCAAGGGCAGGGCGGCGCTGGAAACACCATATATTTT.

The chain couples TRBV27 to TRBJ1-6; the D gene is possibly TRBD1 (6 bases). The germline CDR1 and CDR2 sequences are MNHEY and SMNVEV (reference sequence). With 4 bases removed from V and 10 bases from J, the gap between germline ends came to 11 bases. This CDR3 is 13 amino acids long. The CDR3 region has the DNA TGTGCCAGCAGTTGGGGGGCAGGCTCACCCCTCCACTTT. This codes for CASSWGAGSPLHF.

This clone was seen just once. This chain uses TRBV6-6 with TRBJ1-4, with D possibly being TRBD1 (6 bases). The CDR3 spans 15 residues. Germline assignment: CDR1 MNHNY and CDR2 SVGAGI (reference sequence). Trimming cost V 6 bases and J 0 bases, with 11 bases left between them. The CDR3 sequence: CASSRGDATNEKLFF. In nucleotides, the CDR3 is TGTGCCAGCAGCAGGGGCGACGCAACTAATGAAAAACTGTTTTTT.